This TCR beta chain was sequenced for a study of blood T cell repertoires in COVID-19. The wider study: Specimens from acute and convalescent COVID-19 originated in the United States, Italy and Spain. Sample material is recorded as cDNA or gDNA derived from T cells, B-cell-depleted T cells, or PBMCs.

This clone occurred a few times. Germline V gene data show CDR1 as LGHDT and CDR2 as YNNKEL (reference sequence). Trimming at V came to 4 bases and at J to 5 bases, leaving 4 bases not matched to a gene. The CDR3 has 13 amino acids. Authors' data handling: Amplification of reference gene primers provided the estimated nucleated cell counts. The protocol was immunoSEQ multiplex PCR, while the TCRdb copy is restricted to in-frame clones and leaves out a portion. Clonal size and the V and J genes are those of that table, whereas D and trimming came from the DNA. The data contain just under 95,000 clones, 80% of them singletons.

The J gene is TRBJ1-1, the V gene TRBV3-1 (or the pseudogene TRBV3-2); 7 nucleotides align to TRBD1. Sequenced material: peripheral blood. The TCR comes from a human donor in a cohort sampled during active COVID-19. The CDR3 loop is CASSPMTGTEAFF. The CDR3 DNA sequence: TGTGCCAGCAGCCCTATGACAGGGACTGAAGCTTTCTTT.